Following are 16 T cell receptor beta chains from one sample sequenced in a study of radiation and T cells in renal cell carcinoma. Some clones are missing from TCRdb's copy, which holds only in-frame ones; the method was immunoSEQ multiplex PCR. The table lists about 150,000 clones, roughly 89% of them singletons. Documented time point: blood 2 weeks post-SBRT. Treatment of the sample: 15 Gy SBRT to primary tumor, nephrectomy 4 weeks later. This sample comprised blood, obtained from a patient whose treatment included radiotherapy and nephrectomy. Receptor source: a woman in her forties or fifties with renal cell carcinoma.

This chain connects TRBV7-2 to TRBJ2-5; 9 nucleotides line up with TRBD1. The J segment lost 5 bases and the V segment lost 4 bases, leaving 2 bases of the junction unmatched. CDR1 is SGHTA and CDR2 is FQGNSA in the germline V gene. This CDR3 contains 13 residues. In DNA form, the CDR3 reads TGTGCCAGCAGCTCCGACAGGGGGGAGACCCAGTACTTC. Its protein is CASSSDRGETQYF.

DNA of the CDR3: TGTGCCAGAAGACAGGGGGCGATTGAAAAACTGTTTTTT. This sequence encodes CARRQGAIEKLFF. The chain links TRBV19 to TRBJ1-4, with 10 bases lining up with TRBD1. CDR1 is LNHDA, CDR2 SQIVND, per germline (reference sequence). J lost 7 bases, V lost 9 bases, and 5 bases had no gene match. The CDR3 runs 13 residues.

The chain combines TRBV9 with TRBJ2-7; D is unclear. Germline V CDR1 and CDR2: SGDLS, YYNGEE. Between the trimmed V and J ends, which lost 0 bases and 3 bases, there was a span of 10 bases. The CDR3 extends over 14 amino acids. The CDR3 here is CASSVANGLYEQYF. CDR3 nucleotide sequence: TGTGCCAGCAGCGTAGCAAACGGCCTCTACGAGCAGTACTTC.

The rearrangement joins TRBV14 to TRBJ1-2; D is unresolved. Germline V gives CDR1 SGHDN, CDR2 FVKESK. This CDR3 spans 15 amino acids. V shed 0 bases and J shed 4 bases, with 12 bases lying between them. In DNA, the CDR3 is TGTGCCAGCAGCCAAGACAGTAACCTTATCTATGGCTACACCTTC. Its protein is CASSQDSNLIYGYTF.

V gene TRBV15 combines with J gene TRBJ2-1; 8 positions match TRBD2. Germline CDR1 LNHNV, CDR2 YYDKDF (reference sequence). The CDR3 has 17 amino acids. Unmatched junction bases numbered 14, after V lost 1 base and J lost 9 bases. The CDR3, as DNA: TGTGCCACCAGCAGAGTTGGTTGGCGGGGGGACAATTTTGAGCAGTTCTTC. Translating gives CATSRVGWRGDNFEQFF.

This clone appeared once. The chain carries TRBV6-1 and TRBJ2-1; 10 bases line up with TRBD2. The length of the CDR3 is 20 residues. Germline-derived CDR1 and CDR2 are MNHNS and SASEGT. V lost 2 bases to trimming and J lost 2 bases; unmatched junction nucleotides: 15. This CDR3 reads CASSENFGTSVPPPYNEQFF. The CDR3 coding sequence is TGTGCCAGCAGTGAAAACTTTGGGACTAGCGTGCCCCCACCCTACAATGAGCAGTTCTTC.

The V gene is TRBV19, the J gene TRBJ1-1; 10 bases are a match to TRBD1. Trimming took 6 bases from V and 4 from J; bases not matched to a gene: 8. The CDR3 spans 15 residues. Germline-derived CDR1 and CDR2 are LNHDA and SQIVND (reference sequence). Written as DNA, the CDR3 is TGTGCCAGTAGAAGGACAGGGGGTAGGAGCACTGAAGCTTTCTTT. Protein product: CASRRTGGRSTEAFF.

V is TRBV9 and J is TRBJ2-5; 8 bases fit TRBD2. CDR1 and CDR2 (germline): SGDLS, YYNGEE. The CDR3 has 14 residues. V gave up 3 bases and J gave up 4 bases; unmatched junction bases: 5. CDR3 loop: CASSARGGPETQYF. CDR3 nucleotides: TGTGCCAGCAGCGCACGGGGGGGCCCAGAGACCCAGTACTTC.

The chain has TRBV15 and TRBJ1-4; perhaps TRBD1 as D (6 bases). The V gene's germline CDR1 is LNHNV and CDR2 YYDKDF (reference sequence). The CDR3 loop spans 14 amino acids. Trimming removed 5 bases at V and 8 bases at J, with 15 bases between. CDR3 bases: TGTGCCACCAGCCCGGAGGGGGGTCGGGAAAAACTGTTTTTT. This codes for CATSPEGGREKLFF.

The rearrangement joins TRBV10-1 to TRBJ2-7; TRBD1 is a possible D gene (5 bases). In germline, CDR1 is WNHNN, CDR2 SYGVQD (reference sequence). The CDR3 loop spans 12 amino acids. The V end was cut by 4 bases, the J end by 6 bases, with 10 bases between. This chain's CDR3 is CASSADIAEQYF. DNA for the CDR3: TGCGCCAGCAGTGCGGACATTGCCGAGCAGTACTTC.

The V and J genes are TRBV6-1 and TRBJ1-5; D is unresolved. This CDR3 contains 14 residues. The V gene lost 8 bases and the J gene lost 3 bases, with 14 bases spanning the gap. The germline CDR1 and CDR2 sequences are MNHNS and SASEGT. CDR3 in amino acids: CASLRSIPNQPQHF. CDR3 sequence (DNA): TGTGCCAGCCTCCGAAGCATTCCCAATCAGCCCCAGCATTTT.

The chain carries TRBV2 and TRBJ2-5; TRBD1 matches at 9 bases. CDR3 size: 14 residues. V lost 7 bases and J lost 2; bases outside the gene matches: 5. Germline loops: CDR1 SNHLY, CDR2 FYNNEI. This CDR3 reads CASTRQGVQETQYF. The CDR3 region has the DNA TGTGCCAGCACGAGACAGGGGGTTCAAGAGACCCAGTACTTC.

V is TRBV6-1 and J is TRBJ1-1; 8 bases are shared with TRBD1. The CDR3 is made up of 16 amino acids. Trimming at V came to 0 bases and at J to 4 bases, leaving 7 bases not matched to a gene. CDR1 and CDR2 (germline): MNHNS, SASEGT. The CDR3 sequence: CASSEAPGGAVTEAFF. The CDR3 DNA is TGTGCCAGCAGTGAAGCCCCAGGGGGCGCGGTCACTGAAGCTTTCTTT.

V is TRBV5-5 and J is TRBJ2-1, with 10 bases matching TRBD2. The CDR3 totals 16 residues. CDR1 is SGHKS and CDR2 is YYEKEE in the germline V gene (reference sequence). Germline trimming cut 1 base from V and 2 bases from J; bases unmatched to any gene: 3. CDR3 sequence reads: CASSLLGTSAYNEQFF. The CDR3 DNA reads TGTGCCAGCAGCTTGCTTGGGACTAGCGCCTACAATGAGCAGTTCTTC.

The table lists this clone with a count of one. The rearrangement joins TRBV5-1 to TRBJ2-5; 8 bases are shared with TRBD2. The CDR3 runs 16 residues. Trimming removed 4 bases from V and 0 bases from J; junction bases left unmatched: 8. From germline, CDR1 is SGHRS and CDR2 YFSETQ. Written as DNA, the CDR3 is TGCGCCAGCAGCCGGAGGGTAGCGGGGTACCAAGAGACCCAGTACTTC. This gives the protein CASSRRVAGYQETQYF.

The CDR3 loop reads CASTTGLAVDTQYF. The CDR3 DNA reads TGTGCCAGCACCACGGGGCTAGCGGTAGATACGCAGTATTTT. V is TRBV6-5 and J is TRBJ2-3, with 7 positions matching TRBD2. Looked up from germline, CDR1 is MNHEY and CDR2 is SVGAGI. This CDR3 is built from 14 residues. V trimming: 7 bases; J trimming: 5 bases; junction bases outside the gene matches: 9.